This entry is about one TCR beta chain. The data belong to a study of blood T cell repertoires in COVID-19. Background on the study: Acute and convalescent COVID-19 specimens originated in the United States, Italy and Spain.

Data came from immunoSEQ multiplex PCR; TCRdb stores just in-frame clones and leaves some out. Among roughly 120,000 clones listed, about 85% were seen once. This CDR3 has 14 amino acids. Germline V gene lookup returns CDR1 LGHNA and CDR2 YSLEER. Trimming left V 2 bases short and J 7 bases short, with 14 bases between. Source material: peripheral blood. This TCR was recovered from a man older than 75 with acute or convalescent COVID-19. The chain couples TRBV4-3 to TRBJ1-2; no reliable D call. CDR3 in DNA: TGCGCCAGCAGCCAAACGGCTCGGGGAAGTGGCTACACCTTC. Encoded protein: CASSQTARGSGYTF.